The 31 T cell receptor beta chains listed next were all sequenced from one sample in a study of tumor and adjacent non-tumor tissue in lung cancer. The template was RNA from unsorted bulk tissue. A modified ARM-PCR protocol with three rounds of nested PCR amplified TCRbeta. One entry per CDR3 protein results from TCRdb running MiXCR on the multiplex PCR reads. The sample holds about 80,000 distinct CDR3 sequences; around 70% are singletons and the top ten take approximately 10%. The source material was lung tumor tissue. These receptors were obtained from a woman between 35 and 50 years old with non-small cell lung cancer.

A remark on this clonotype: As the CDR3 is not closed by the conserved phenylalanine or tryptophan, this likely results from a read error. The rearrangement links TRBV11-2 to TRBJ2-1, with 7 positions matching TRBD1. The CDR3 has 17 amino acids. The germline V gene has CDR1 SGHAT and CDR2 FQNNGV. The CDR3 loop is CASSLSTGVISYNAQFI. As DNA, the CDR3 is TGTGCCAGCAGCTTATCTACAGGGGTAATCTCCTACAATGCGCAGTTCATC.

This clonotype came up a few times. A much larger clone is a single base away; this may be a read error. V is TRBV28 and J is TRBJ2-3, with D possibly TRBD2 on 5 matching bases. Germline V gene lookup returns CDR1 MDHEN and CDR2 SYDVKM. This CDR3 is 15 amino acids long. CDR3 coding DNA: TGTGACAGCAGTTTATTCAGGCGGGGCACAGATACGCAGTATTTT. As protein: CDSSLFRRGTDTQYF. Full variable domain (rest looked up from reference TRBV28 and TRBJ2-3): DVKVTQSSRYLVKRTGEKVFLECVQDMDHENMFWYRQDPGLGLRLIYFSYDVKMKEKGDIPEGYSVSREKKERFSLILESASTNQTSMYLCDSSLFRRGTDTQYFGPGTRLTVL.

Note on this clonotype: An end of the junction does not agree with germline; a read error may underlie this. The rearrangement joins TRBV5-4 to TRBJ2-1; 9 bases match TRBD1. The CDR3 consists of 14 residues. Per germline, CDR1 SGHNT and CDR2 YYREEE (reference sequence). The CDR3 DNA is TGTGCTAGCAGCCCCGGGACAGGGATTGGTGAGCAGTTCTTC. Residues: CASSPGTGIGEQFF.

The gene calls are TRBV7-9 and TRBJ1-1, with 7 bases identical to TRBD1. Germline assignment: CDR1 SEHNR and CDR2 FQNEAQ (reference sequence). The J segment lost 11 bases and the V segment lost 3 bases, leaving 21 bases of the junction unmatched. This CDR3 is built from 17 residues. The chain's CDR3 is CASSFARPGGLNIEAFF. The DNA for the CDR3 is TGTGCCAGCAGCTTCGCTCGGCCAGGGGGTTTGAACATTGAGGCTTTCTTT.

Turning to this clonotype: It may be a read error: a sequence one base away is much more abundant. The genes are TRBV7-8 and TRBJ1-2; weak D call: TRBD1 (5 bases). Germline V CDR1 and CDR2: SGHVS, FQNEAQ. V was pared by 8 bases and J by 6 bases, with 22 bases between. The CDR3 totals 15 residues. The CDR3 nucleotides read TGTGCCAGCTGCCCCCCCGGGGCGGGGGTTAATGGCTACACCTTC. Its translation: CASCPPGAGVNGYTF.

This clonotype was detected a few times. The rearrangement uses TRBV5-1 and TRBJ2-2, with D uncertain. Trimming took off 3 bases at V and 1 base at J, with 10 bases between the two ends. The CDR3 covers 15 residues. Germline V CDR1 and CDR2: SGHRS, YFSETQ. Here the CDR3 DNA reads TGCGCCAGCAGCTCCAGACAAAGGAACACCGGGGAGCTGTTTTTT. It specifies CASSSRQRNTGELFF.

A note on this clonotype: One end of the junction fails to match germline, which may point to a read error. The chain links TRBV5-1 to TRBJ2-2; perhaps TRBD1 as D (5 bases). Germline-derived CDR1 and CDR2 are SGHRS and YFSETQ. CDR3 size: 15 residues. The CDR3 sequence is CTSRVFRSNTRELFF. CDR3 sequence (DNA): TGCACCAGCAGAGTATTTCGATCGAACACCAGGGAACTGTTTTTT. Filled out from reference TRBV5-1 and TRBJ2-2, the complete variable domain reads KAGVTQTPRYLIKTRGQQVTLSCSPISGHRSVSWYQQTPGQGLQFLFEYFSETQRNKGNFPGRFSGRQFSNSRSEMNVSTLELGDSALYLCTSRVFRSNTRELFFGEGSRLTVL.

The CDR3 here is CAWRVGGRNYTF. CDR3 in DNA: TGTGCCTGGAGGGTAGGGGGGAGGAACTACACCTTC. V gene TRBV30 combines with J gene TRBJ1-2, with D perhaps matching TRBD1 (6 bases). Germline loops: CDR1 GTSNPN, CDR2 SVGIG (reference sequence). This CDR3 has 12 amino acids. Trimming took off 3 bases at V and 10 bases at J, with 15 bases between the two ends.

Regarding this clonotype: It may be a read error: a sequence one base away is much more abundant. The chain carries TRBV28 and TRBJ1-1; unclear D gene. Trimming took off 6 bases at V and 1 base at J, with 12 bases between the two ends. This CDR3 has 14 amino acids. CDR1 MDHEN and CDR2 SYDVKM come from the germline V gene. This CDR3 reads CASSPLVRNTEAFF. The CDR3 bases are TGTGCCAGCAGCCCCTTAGTCAGGAACACTGAAGCTTTCTTT.

V usage is TRBV2 and J usage is TRBJ2-2, with 7 bases matching TRBD2. The junction had 10 bases not matched to a gene; V was cut back by 2 bases and J by 4 bases. In germline, CDR1 is SNHLY, CDR2 FYNNEI. This CDR3 region has 17 residues. This CDR3 is CASSEPVLTSSTGELFF. Written as DNA, the CDR3 is TGTGCCAGCAGTGAACCGGTGTTGACTAGCAGCACCGGGGAGCTGTTTTTT.

The V call is TRBV4-2, the J call TRBJ2-1, with 7 bases identical to TRBD2. The CDR3 consists of 13 residues. V lost 8 bases and J lost 13; bases outside the gene matches: 14. CDR1 LGHNA and CDR2 YNFKEQ come from the germline V gene. CDR3 region: CASGLAGAGDQFF. The DNA for the CDR3 is TGTGCCAGCGGGCTGGCGGGAGCCGGTGACCAGTTCTTC.

The rearrangement uses TRBV20-1 and TRBJ2-3, with 11 bases identical to TRBD2. J lost 2 bases, V lost 5 bases, and 6 bases had no gene match. The CDR3 runs 15 residues. Germline CDR1 is DFQATT and CDR2 is SNEGSKA (reference sequence). CDR3 sequence reads: CSALIAGGTTDTQYF. CDR3 coding DNA: TGCAGTGCTCTCATAGCGGGAGGGACCACAGATACGCAGTATTTT.

Worth noting for this clonotype: A much larger clonotype is one base distant, so this may be a read error. The rearrangement joins TRBV20-1 to TRBJ2-3; a weak D match, TRBD2 (5 bases). The CDR3 is 12 residues long. The germline CDR1 and CDR2 sequences are DFQATT and SNEGSKA (reference sequence). Trimming shortened V by 6 bases and J by 4 bases, and 11 bases separated the two germline ends. CDR3 in DNA: TGCAGTGCCAGTCAGAGGGCAGATACGCAGTATTTT. This sequence encodes CSASQRADTQYF.

This clonotype was seen only once. Since no conserved phenylalanine or tryptophan closes the CDR3, a read error is the likely cause. The V and J genes are TRBV11-2 and TRBJ1-2; 8 bases align to TRBD1. The ends lost 9 bases at V and 2 bases at J; junction bases unmatched: 8. The CDR3 is 14 amino acids. CDR1 and CDR2 from the germline V gene are SGHAT and FQNNGV. CDR3 bases: TGTGCCAGTGGCTTGGGGACAGGAAACTATGGCTACACCTCC. This translates into CASGLGTGNYGYTS.

A note on this clonotype: The CDR3 end shows no conserved phenylalanine or tryptophan, and so a read error is likely. This sequence joins TRBV6-6 and TRBJ1-1; D is uncertain. CDR1 and CDR2 from the germline V gene are MNHNY and SVGAGI (reference sequence). The V end lost 7 bases, the J end lost 9 bases, and 15 bases lay between the germline ends. The CDR3 length is 12 residues. CDR3 sequence reads: CASTSRGQKAFL. CDR3 sequence (DNA): TGTGCCAGCACCTCACGTGGGCAAAAAGCTTTCTTA.

This clonotype has a count of ten or more. The chain combines TRBV12-3 or TRBV12-4 with TRBJ2-5; 13 positions agree with TRBD2. The CDR3 loop spans 15 amino acids. Trimming at V came to 5 bases and at J to 4 bases, leaving 4 bases not matched to a gene. As DNA, the CDR3 is TGTGCCAGCAGTCCGACTAGCGGGAGGCTAGAGACCCAGTACTTC. Its translation: CASSPTSGRLETQYF.

With regard to this clonotype: This may stem from a read error, because a much larger clone lies one nucleotide away. The rearrangement uses TRBV28 and TRBJ2-1; weak D call: TRBD1 (6 bases). Germline V gene sequence: CDR1 MDHEN, CDR2 SYDVKM. The CDR3 sequence is 12 residues long. CDR3 DNA sequence: TGTGCCAACAGTCTATACAGGGATGGGCAGTTCTTC. Its protein product is CANSLYRDGQFF.

V is TRBV5-6 and J is TRBJ2-1, with 12 bases aligning to TRBD2. Germline CDR1 and CDR2: SGHDT and YYEEEE. V gave up 4 bases and J gave up 5 bases; unmatched junction bases: 7. The CDR3 runs 16 residues. For the CDR3, the DNA is TGTGCCAGCAGCCGCCAACTAGCGGGAGGAGACAATGAGCAGTTCTTC. It is translated as CASSRQLAGGDNEQFF.

Regarding this clonotype: At one boundary the junction diverges from the germline segment, which might be a read error. This rearrangement joins TRBV11-2 to TRBJ2-2; TRBD2 matches 8 bases. Germline V CDR1 and CDR2: SGHAT, FQNNGV. CDR3 size: 16 residues. This CDR3 is CASSSGGGTNTGELSF. CDR3 coding DNA: TGTGCCAGCAGCTCCGGGGGGGGGACTAACACCGGGGAGCTGTCTTTT.

As regards this clonotype: The junction departs from the called germline gene at one end, perhaps through a read error. V is TRBV7-9 and J is TRBJ2-5; D is unclear. CDR1 and CDR2 from the germline V gene are SEHNR and FQNEAQ (reference sequence). This CDR3 has 11 amino acids. The DNA of the CDR3 is TGTGTCAGCATCCCATTGGAGACCCAGTACTTC. It is translated as CVSIPLETQYF.

Note on this clonotype: This may be a read error, as it is one base from a much larger clone. The chain combines TRBV28 with TRBJ2-3; TRBD1 might be the D (5 bases). The CDR3 runs to 15 residues. The germline V gene encodes CDR1 MDHEN and CDR2 SYDVKM. This CDR3 is CASSPTDRSTYTQYF. The CDR3 region has the DNA TGTGCCAGCAGTCCGACAGACAGAAGCACATATACGCAGTATTTT.

The chain recombines TRBV11-3 with TRBJ2-3; D could derive from TRBD1 or TRBD2 (5 bases each). With 2 bases removed from V and 2 bases from J, the gap between germline ends came to 20 bases. CDR1 and CDR2 from the germline V gene are SGHNT and YENEEA. The CDR3 extends over 18 amino acids. The CDR3 DNA is TGTGCCAGCAGCTTAAGACTGGGGCAGGGACCGTTCACAGATACGCAGTATTTT. Protein product: CASSLRLGQGPFTDTQYF.

The gene calls are TRBV29-1 and TRBJ2-7; 8 bases map to TRBD2. CDR1 is SQVTM, CDR2 ANQGSEA, per germline. The CDR3 contains 13 residues. Trimming removed 6 bases from V and 8 bases from J; junction bases left unmatched: 12. This CDR3 reads CSVETSESYKQYF. CDR3 nucleotides: TGCAGCGTCGAGACTAGCGAATCCTATAAGCAGTACTTC.

A word on this clonotype: One end of the junction is discordant with germline, which a read error may explain. This chain uses TRBV11-2 with TRBJ2-5; D gene uncertain. Per germline, CDR1 SGHAT and CDR2 FQNNGV. The CDR3 sequence is 18 residues long. CDR3 nucleotide sequence: TGTGCTAGCAGCTTACGATTCCCTAGGACGGGTCAGGAGGAGACCCAGTACTTC. It codes for CASSLRFPRTGQEETQYF. Full variable domain (missing parts from reference TRBV11-2 and TRBJ2-5): EAGVAQSPRYKIIEKRQSVAFWCNPISGHATLYWYQQILGQGPKLLIQFQNNGVVDDSQLPKDRFSAERLKGVDSTLKIQPAKLEDSAVYLCASSLRFPRTGQEETQYFGPGTRLLVL.

This clonotype has only one observation. V usage is TRBV10-3 and J usage is TRBJ2-1, with a tentative D call TRBD2 (6 bases). V dropped 11 bases and J dropped 0 bases, with 20 bases sitting between them. The CDR3 consists of 16 residues. The germline V gene has CDR1 ENHRY and CDR2 SYGVKD. DNA for the CDR3: TGTGCCTCGTCCACGGGAGACGAAAGCTCCTACAATGAGCAGTTCTTC. It yields the protein CASSTGDESSYNEQFF.

The chain joins TRBV11-3 to TRBJ2-5; D uncertain. This CDR3 is built from 14 residues. Germline loops: CDR1 SGHNT, CDR2 YENEEA. The V end was cut by 8 bases, the J end by 8 bases, with 21 bases between. The CDR3 sequence is CASPESGVVDTQYF. The CDR3 DNA reads as TGTGCCAGCCCCGAAAGTGGGGTTGTAGATACCCAGTACTTC.

On this clonotype itself: A read error may be the cause here, since a much bigger clone is one base away. The rearrangement links TRBV4-1 to TRBJ2-7, with D unclear. V was clipped by 2 bases and J by 3 bases, with 14 bases between them. This CDR3 has 15 residues. Germline values: CDR1 MGHRA, CDR2 YSYEKL. The CDR3 DNA is TGCGCCAGCAGCCAATTCCCGGGCCTCGACTACGAGCAGTACTTC. It yields the protein CASSQFPGLDYEQYF.

Concerning this clonotype: This may arise from a read error, as a much more abundant clone is one base away. The chain recombines TRBV28 with TRBJ2-5, with 10 bases that match TRBD2. V lost 5 bases to trimming and J lost 5 bases; unmatched junction nucleotides: 8. Germline lookup yields CDR1 MDHEN and CDR2 SYDVKM. The CDR3 spans 15 residues. In nucleotides, the CDR3 is TGTGCCAGCAGTCCGCGGACTAGCGGAAACGAGACCCAGTACTTC. Translating gives CASSPRTSGNETQYF.

Only one count was recorded for this clonotype. The conserved phenylalanine or tryptophan normally closing the CDR3 is absent here, so this likely arose from a read error. The chain uses TRBV4-2 and TRBJ2-2, with 12 bases matching TRBD2. The CDR3 consists of 16 residues. The junction had 5 bases not matched to a gene; V was cut back by 1 base and J by 8 bases. CDR1 is LGHNA and CDR2 is YNFKEQ in the germline V gene. CDR3 loop: CASSQGLAGGQGELFY. The CDR3, as DNA: TGTGCCAGCAGCCAAGGTCTAGCGGGGGGGCAAGGGGAGCTGTTTTAT.

On this clonotype: The CDR3 ends on some other residue instead of the conserved phenylalanine or tryptophan, so this is likely a read error. V usage is TRBV7-3 and J usage is TRBJ2-1; 11 bases are a match to TRBD2. Per the germline V gene, CDR1 is SGHTA and CDR2 is FQGTGA. The CDR3 consists of 15 residues. This CDR3 is CAISPRTSGLNEQFS. CDR3 bases: TGTGCCATCAGCCCCCGGACTAGCGGGCTCAATGAACAGTTCTCC.

On this clonotype itself: A read error may be the cause here, since a much bigger clone is one base away. The gene calls are TRBV28 and TRBJ2-1, with D perhaps TRBD1 (5 bases). This CDR3 has 14 residues. The V gene lost 2 bases and the J gene lost 10 bases, with 15 bases spanning the gap. Germline lookup yields CDR1 MDHEN and CDR2 SYDVKM. The CDR3 here is CASSLVDRRQEQFF. The DNA of the CDR3 is TGTGCCAGCAGTTTAGTAGACCGCAGACAGGAGCAGTTCTTC.